Listed below are T cell receptor beta chains from one sample, sequenced in a study of response to subunit inactivated influenza vaccine. TCRdb re-called the RT-PCR reads through MiXCR, storing one row per CDR3 protein. The table records 450,000 to 700,000 distinct CDR3 sequences, approximately 14% of them present only once. Sequenced here: PBMCs from blood, sampled roughly 12 days after vaccination. Receptors were obtained from a man aged 45-65 years who received an inactivated influenza vaccine. The CDR3 runs from the conserved cysteine through the conserved F or W. A D gene is named only where the DNA matches it firmly. Rows give clone size only sometimes, using once, few, many, or a class for an expanded clone.

j_gene | d_gene | v_gene | abundance | CDR3nt | CDR3aa
TRBJ2-5 | - | TRBV18 | - | TGTGCCAGCTCAGCTGGACTCCTCCAAGAGACCCAGTACTTC | CASSAGLLQETQYF
TRBJ1-3 | - | TRBV5-6 | - | TGTGCCAGCAGCTTGGTTGGGACATCACCTGGGGGAAACACCATATATTTT | CASSLVGTSPGGNTIYF
TRBJ1-2 | - | TRBV28 | - | TGTGCCAGCAGCCCCTGGTCTAGAAATGGCGGCTACACCTTC | CASSPWSRNGGYTF
TRBJ2-2 | - | TRBV7-6 | few | TGTGCCAGCACCTCCATATCCCCTGAAGGAGGCGGGGAGCTGTTTTTT | CASTSISPEGGGELFF
TRBJ2-1 | - | TRBV28 | - | TGTGCCAGCAGTTTAACGGACTCCAACTCCTACAATGAGCAGTTCTTC | CASSLTDSNSYNEQFF
TRBJ1-4 | - | TRBV25-1 | - | TGTGCCAGCAGCAGACAGGATGAAAAACTGTTTTTT | CASSRQDEKLFF
TRBJ1-4 | - | TRBV5-5 | few | TGTGCCAGCAGCTTGCAGGGTATGAGTGAAAAACTGTTTTTT | CASSLQGMSEKLFF
TRBJ2-1 | - | TRBV5-1 | - | TGCGCCAGCAGCTTGCGGCAGTCCGATGAGCAGTTCTTC | CASSLRQSDEQFF
TRBJ1-2 | TRBD1 | TRBV3-1 | - | TGTGCCAGCAGCCGAGGCGAGGGGGCAAGGTATGGCTACACCTTC | CASSRGEGARYGYTF
TRBJ2-5 | - | TRBV10-2 | few | TGCGCCAGCAGGCGGGTTTCCCAAGAGACCCAGTACTTC | CASRRVSQETQYF
TRBJ2-7 | TRBD1 | TRBV20-1 | few | TGCAGTGCTAGACATACCGGGACAGGGGGCTACGAGCAGTACTTC | CSARHTGTGGYEQYF
TRBJ1-5 | - | TRBV7-8 | - | TGTGCCAGCAGCTTAGATTTGGGAATTCAGCCCCAGCATTTT | CASSLDLGIQPQHF
TRBJ2-4 | - | TRBV2 | - | TGTGCCAGCACCAGCCGGGACGGTCAAAACATTCAGTACTTC | CASTSRDGQNIQYF
TRBJ2-5 | - | TRBV28 | - | TGTGCCAGCAGTTTAGGGGACGGGGAGACCCAGTACTTC | CASSLGDGETQYF
TRBJ2-4 | - | TRBV29-1 | few | TGCAGCGTCGGGCGGGTAGGGGACATTCAGTACTTC | CSVGRVGDIQYF
TRBJ1-3 | - | TRBV7-9 | - | TGTGCCAGCAGCTCCGGACAGATCTCTGGAAACACCATATATTTT | CASSSGQISGNTIYF
TRBJ1-5 | - | TRBV29-1 | few | TGCAGCGTTGGTAGCGGATATAGCAATCAGCCCCAGCATTTT | CSVGSGYSNQPQHF
TRBJ1-6 | TRBD1 | TRBV20-1 | few | TGCAGTGCTAGGATTGGACAGGGGGCTGCTCGCAATTCACCCCTCCACTTT | CSARIGQGAARNSPLHF
TRBJ1-2 | TRBD1 | TRBV27 | few | TGTGCCAGCAGTTTAAAGCCTGGGACAGGGGTTAGCGGCTACACCTTC | CASSLKPGTGVSGYTF
TRBJ2-4 | - | TRBV12-3/TRBV12-4 | - | TGTGCCAGCAGTGCCCGACTGGACGGCAAAAACATTCAGTACTTC | CASSARLDGKNIQYF
TRBJ2-1 | - | TRBV3-1 | few | TGTGCCAGCAGCCAACCCCGGACCACCTACAATGAGCAGTTCTTC | CASSQPRTTYNEQFF
TRBJ1-1 | TRBD1 | TRBV6-1 | - | TGTGCCAGCAGACAGGGGGCTTCCCACACTGAAGCTTTCTTT | CASRQGASHTEAFF
TRBJ2-1 | TRBD2 | TRBV29-1 | many | TGCAGCGTTGGGGCGGGGGGGCTCAATGAGCAGTTCTTC | CSVGAGGLNEQFF
TRBJ1-2 | - | TRBV20-1 | - | TGCAGTGCTAAAATAGGGGTATCACTGGAAGGCTACACCTTC | CSAKIGVSLEGYTF
TRBJ2-2 | - | TRBV10-3 | - | TGTGCCATCAGTGATGGGGGCGGGGAGCTGTTTTTT | CAISDGGGELFF
TRBJ1-4 | - | TRBV6-2/TRBV6-3 | few | TGTGCCAGCAGTAAGGGCCCCACTTCAACTAATGAAAAACTGTTTTTT | CASSKGPTSTNEKLFF
TRBJ2-1 | TRBD2 | TRBV29-1 | few | TGCAGCGTTGGTGGGGGGAGGGATGAGCAGTTCTTC | CSVGGGRDEQFF
TRBJ2-5 | - | TRBV30 | - | TGTGCCTGGAGCTACGGTCTTCTTCAAGAGACCCAGTACTTC | CAWSYGLLQETQYF
TRBJ2-3 | - | TRBV20-1 | - | TGCAGTGTTCGCGCCATAAAACTGCAGGGGGGGAGCACAGATACGCAGTATTTT | CSVRAIKLQGGSTDTQYF
TRBJ2-5 | - | TRBV27 | many | TGTGCCAGCAGTTCCGGGGGTCGGGGGACCCAGTACTTC | CASSSGGRGTQYF
TRBJ1-1 | TRBD1 | TRBV5-5 | - | TGTGCCAGCAGCTACGGACAGGGGGCAATGAGCACTGAAGCTTTCTTT | CASSYGQGAMSTEAFF
TRBJ1-2 | - | TRBV28 | few | TGTGCCAGCGGGCAGAGCTATGGCTACACCTTC | CASGQSYGYTF
TRBJ1-2 | - | TRBV7-8 | - | TGTGCCAGCAGCTTTTACAGAGACTATGGCTACACCTTC | CASSFYRDYGYTF
TRBJ1-1 | TRBD1 | TRBV12-3/TRBV12-4 | - | TGTGCCAGCAGTGCCCAAGGAGGGGGCGGTGAAGCTTTCTTT | CASSAQGGGGEAFF
TRBJ2-1 | TRBD1 | TRBV15 | many | TGTGCCACCAGCACCGGACAGGGTGAGCAGTTCTTC | CATSTGQGEQFF
TRBJ2-2 | - | TRBV5-6 | - | TGTGCCAGCAGCTTAGCGAGCGAGCTGTTTTTT | CASSLASELFF
TRBJ2-2 | - | TRBV12-3/TRBV12-4 | - | TGTGCCAGCAGTTTCATCAGAACCGGGGAGCTGTTTTTT | CASSFIRTGELFF
TRBJ1-1 | - | TRBV7-9 | - | TGTGCCAGCAGATCACGGGGGGGGGGAACTGAAGCTTTCTTT | CASRSRGGGTEAFF
TRBJ2-3 | - | TRBV12-3/TRBV12-4 | - | TGTGCCAGCAGTTACCTTGCTGGCACAGATACGCAGTATTTT | CASSYLAGTDTQYF
TRBJ1-2 | - | TRBV6-6 | few | TGTGCCACCTACGACGGAGGTTTTCGCTACACCTTC | CATYDGGFRYTF
TRBJ1-3 | TRBD1 | TRBV29-1 | many | TGCAGCGTTGAGCGGGACAGGGGTTTGGGCTCTGGAAACACCATATATTTT | CSVERDRGLGSGNTIYF
TRBJ2-7 | - | TRBV15 | many | - | CATSSTSQGYEQYF
TRBJ2-2 | - | TRBV20-1 | few | TGCAGTGCCTCCCCCGGGCACCTGGGGGAGCTGTTTTTT | CSASPGHLGELFF
TRBJ1-4 | TRBD1 | TRBV27 | few | TGTGCCAGCCGACACGACAGGGGTCGAGCTAATGAAAAACTGTTTTTT | CASRHDRGRANEKLFF
TRBJ2-7 | TRBD2 | TRBV20-1 | few | TGCAGTGCTAGGTCCGGGACTAGCGGATACGAGCAGTACTTC | CSARSGTSGYEQYF
TRBJ2-1 | - | TRBV12-3/TRBV12-4 | - | TGTGCCAGCAGTTTACTCCGACTAGGGGATCCCTACAATGAGCAGTTCTTC | CASSLLRLGDPYNEQFF
TRBJ2-1 | - | TRBV4-2 | - | TGTGCCAGCAGCCAAGAAATAGCCAGCGAGTACAATGAGCAGTTCTTC | CASSQEIASEYNEQFF
TRBJ2-5 | - | TRBV9 | once | TGTGCCAGCAGCGATGGAAGTGGGCAGGAAGAGACCCAGTACTTC | CASSDGSGQEETQYF
TRBJ2-7 | TRBD1 | TRBV14 | few | TGTGCCAGCAGCCGGGGACAGATCCAGTACGAGCAGTACTTC | CASSRGQIQYEQYF
TRBJ1-1 | - | TRBV10-3 | few | TGTGCCATCAGCCCTCGGCAGGGGACTGAAGCTTTCTTT | CAISPRQGTEAFF
TRBJ2-2 | - | TRBV2 | - | TGTGCCAGCAGTGAGTCGAGGATCAATACCGGGGAGCTGTTTTTT | CASSESRINTGELFF